This T cell receptor beta chain was captured in a study of high-grade serous ovarian cancer treatment subgroups. The study's findings and limits: CDR1 and CDR2 were left unanalyzed; analyses focused on CDR3.

Method: immunoSEQ multiplex PCR; TCRdb's copy keeps in-frame clones and lacks some. Of more than 9,500 clones listed, 88% are singletons. Concerning this clone itself: As yet, its antigen is unknown.

Tumor samples were taken before definitive surgery or chemotherapy. Per germline, CDR1 SGHTA and CDR2 FQGNSA. CDR3 length: 18 amino acids. Germline trimming cut 3 bases from V and 2 bases from J; bases unmatched to any gene: 10. The clonotype was recovered from a human donor with high-grade serous ovarian cancer. Sequenced sample: tumor tissue. This sequence joins TRBV7-2 and TRBJ2-1; 10 positions agree with TRBD2. CDR3 region: CASSFSYLAGVTYNEQFF. CDR3 sequence (DNA): TGTGCCAGCAGCTTCAGCTATCTAGCGGGGGTAACCTACAATGAGCAGTTCTTC. The full variable domain, in which reference TRBV7-2 and TRBJ2-1 provide the parts outside the CDR3, is GAGVSQSPSNKVTEKGKDVELRCDPISGHTALYWYRQSLGQGLEFLIYFQGNSAPDKSGLPSDRFSAERTGGSVSTLTIQRTQQEDSAVYLCASSFSYLAGVTYNEQFFGPGTRLTVL.